The rows below give T cell receptor beta chains drawn from one sample of a study of blood T cells in healthy people across ages. TCRdb re-called the 5' RACE reads with MiXCR, one entry per CDR3 protein. The data show about 1.7 million distinct CDR3 sequences, with roughly 30% seen just once and 7% to 9% held by the top ten. Sequenced sample: blood. The receptors were gathered from a woman in her thirties in good health. The CDR3 runs from the conserved cysteine through the conserved F or W. Fields, in order: CDR3 length, J gene, clone size, D gene, V gene, CDR3 protein, CDR3 DNA. D genes are given only for firm matches. Clone size is shown for a subset of rows, as once, few, many or a class of expanded clone.

>12|TRBJ2-7|few|.|TRBV6-6
CASAPMVDEQYF
TGTGCCAGCGCTCCGATGGTAGATGAGCAGTACTTC
>15|TRBJ2-5|many|.|TRBV7-2
CASSLVGTAQETQYF
TGTGCCAGCAGCTTAGTAGGAACAGCTCAAGAGACCCAGTACTTC
>16|TRBJ2-7|few|TRBD2|TRBV7-2
CASSLEGRGLGHEQYF
TGTGCCAGCAGCTTAGAGGGGCGGGGACTAGGTCACGAGCAGTACTTC
>15|TRBJ2-3|.|TRBD2|TRBV12-3/TRBV12-4
CASSLVGTTRDTQYF
TGTGCCAGCAGTTTAGTGGGGACTACCCGGGATACGCAGTATTTT
>11|TRBJ1-1|.|.|TRBV10-3
CAIGERGEAFF
TGTGCCATCGGGGAACGGGGTGAAGCTTTCTTT
>15|TRBJ2-2|few|.|TRBV12-3/TRBV12-4
CASSSNSMKTGELFF
TGTGCCAGCAGTTCCAATTCAATGAAGACCGGGGAGCTGTTTTTT
>14|TRBJ1-4|few|.|TRBV6-6
CASSYSRGNEKLFF
TGTGCCAGCAGTTACTCGAGAGGGAATGAAAAACTGTTTTTT
>15|TRBJ2-5|many|TRBD1|TRBV11-2
CASTRDRGRRETQYF
TGTGCCAGCACCCGTGACAGGGGGCGACGAGAGACCCAGTACTTC
>13|TRBJ1-2|.|TRBD1|TRBV6-5
CASRLRTGSGYTF
TGTGCCAGCAGGCTCAGGACAGGGTCTGGTTACACCTTC
>14|TRBJ2-4|few|TRBD2|TRBV7-9
CASSLGTNEETLYF
TGTGCCAGCAGCCTCGGGACTAATGAAGAGACCCTGTACTTC
>16|TRBJ1-2|.|.|TRBV6-6
CASSYSKLQRDYGYTF
TGTGCCAGCAGTTACTCGAAGCTACAGCGTGACTATGGCTACACCTTC
>15|TRBJ2-5|.|.|TRBV7-2
CASSWGWGAEGTPYF
.
>17|TRBJ2-1|.|TRBD1|TRBV5-1
CASSSVTGTDHYNEQFF
TGCGCCAGCAGCTCGGTGACCGGGACAGACCACTACAATGAGCAGTTCTTC
>16|TRBJ2-5|many|.|TRBV9
CASSVGSGAGSETQYF
TGTGCCAGCAGCGTAGGATCAGGAGCGGGCTCAGAGACCCAGTACTTC
>15|TRBJ2-7|few|TRBD1|TRBV18
CASSPGQIVGYEQYF
TGTGCCAGCTCACCGGGACAGATTGTGGGGTACGAGCAGTACTTC
>14|TRBJ2-5|many|.|TRBV7-2
CASSRTAALETQYF
TGTGCCAGCAGCAGGACAGCCGCTTTGGAGACCCAGTACTTC
>14|TRBJ2-3|many|TRBD2|TRBV5-1
CASSAGDSTDTQYF
TGCGCCAGCAGCGCGGGGGATAGCACAGATACGCAGTATTTT
>13|TRBJ2-3|few|TRBD1|TRBV12-3/TRBV12-4
CASSTGQPDTQYF
TGTGCCAGCAGCACGGGACAGCCAGATACGCAGTATTTT
>12|TRBJ2-3|.|.|TRBV7-8
CASSPIPDTQYF
TGTGCCAGCAGCCCCATCCCGGATACGCAGTATTTT
>16|TRBJ2-7|few|.|TRBV20-1
CSARGLGRNSSYEQYF
TGCAGTGCTAGAGGGCTCGGACGCAACAGCTCCTACGAGCAGTACTTC
>16|TRBJ1-2|.|TRBD1|TRBV16
CASSHSLGQGRNGYTF
TGTGCCAGCAGCCATTCGCTGGGACAGGGGAGGAATGGCTACACCTTC
>12|TRBJ1-2|many|.|TRBV29-1
CSVERDNYGYTF
TGCAGCGTTGAGCGAGATAACTATGGCTACACCTTC
>13|TRBJ2-1|.|.|TRBV2
CASDETRSNEQFF
TGTGCCAGCGATGAGACTAGGAGCAATGAGCAGTTCTTC
>12|TRBJ2-7|many|.|TRBV20-1
CSARYDSYEQYF
TGCAGTGCTAGGTACGACTCCTACGAGCAGTACTTC
>14|TRBJ2-5|few|.|TRBV12-3/TRBV12-4
CASSFLAVQETQYF
TGTGCCAGCAGTTTTTTAGCGGTACAAGAGACCCAGTACTTC
>12|TRBJ1-5|.|.|TRBV6-5
CASSYGGGPQHF
TGTGCCAGCAGTTACGGTGGGGGGCCCCAGCATTTT
>16|TRBJ2-1|.|TRBD2|TRBV3-1
CASSQARTTSGSGQFF
TGTGCCAGCAGCCAAGCTAGGACGACTAGCGGGAGTGGGCAGTTCTTC
>15|TRBJ1-2|.|TRBD1|TRBV7-2
CASSLQQGDNYGYTF
TGTGCCAGCAGCTTACAACAGGGGGATAACTATGGCTACACCTTC
>16|TRBJ2-3|.|.|TRBV3-1
CASSQDDGRTLDTQYF
TGTGCCAGCAGCCAAGATGATGGCAGGACATTAGATACGCAGTATTTT
>13|TRBJ2-5|few|.|TRBV9
CASSGGAKETQYF
TGTGCCAGCAGCGGGGGGGCAAAAGAGACCCAGTACTTC
>16|TRBJ1-4|.|.|TRBV5-1
CVSSYYRVRTNEKLFF
TGCGTCAGCAGCTATTACAGGGTACGAACTAATGAAAAACTGTTTTTT
>17|TRBJ2-7|.|.|TRBV5-1
CASSFPQVLVNNYEQYF
TGCGCCAGCAGCTTTCCTCAGGTACTAGTGAATAATTACGAGCAGTACTTC
>14|TRBJ2-7|.|TRBD2|TRBV3-1
CASSQEASGNEQYF
TGTGCCAGCAGCCAAGAGGCTAGCGGGAACGAGCAGTACTTC
>15|TRBJ2-1|many|TRBD2|TRBV5-6
CASSLGGSTYNEQFF
TGTGCCAGCAGCTTGGGCGGGAGTACCTACAATGAGCAGTTCTTC
>14|TRBJ1-2|few|.|TRBV25-1
CASSDVGGNYGYTF
TGTGCCAGCAGTGATGTTGGGGGGAACTATGGCTACACCTTC
>13|TRBJ2-7|.|.|TRBV20-1
CSLQGPGGYEQYF
TGCAGCCTACAGGGGCCTGGGGGGTACGAGCAGTACTTC
>15|TRBJ2-7|few|TRBD1|TRBV2
CASSEDRDRGYEQYF
TGTGCCAGCAGTGAGGATCGGGACAGGGGCTACGAGCAGTACTTC
>17|TRBJ2-1|.|TRBD2|TRBV4-3
CASSPGTGTSAYNEQFF
TGCGCCAGCAGCCCGGGTACAGGGACTAGCGCCTACAATGAGCAGTTCTTC
>14|TRBJ1-2|many|.|TRBV7-9
CASSPRTGVYGYTF
TGTGCCAGCAGCCCGCGGACGGGCGTGTATGGCTACACCTTC
>14|TRBJ2-3|many|.|TRBV11-2
CASSPPGVPDTQYF
TGTGCCAGCAGCCCGCCGGGGGTCCCAGATACGCAGTATTTT
>14|TRBJ1-1|.|TRBD1|TRBV5-1
CASSLRQGAKEAFF
TGCGCCAGCAGCTTACGACAGGGGGCTAAGGAAGCTTTCTTT
>15|TRBJ2-1|many|TRBD2|TRBV6-1
CASSEDGLAYNEQFF
TGTGCCAGCAGTGAAGACGGACTAGCCTACAATGAGCAGTTCTTC
>12|TRBJ2-7|.|.|TRBV15
CATSTGRHEQYF
TGTGCCACCAGCACCGGCCGGCACGAGCAGTACTTC
>12|TRBJ2-7|many|.|TRBV6-5
CASRDRRGEQYF
TGTGCCAGCAGGGACAGGCGGGGCGAGCAGTACTTC
>16|TRBJ2-7|.|.|TRBV6-6
CASSSREGPPSYEQYF
TGTGCCAGCAGTTCTCGTGAGGGGCCCCCCTCCTACGAGCAGTACTTC
>13|TRBJ1-2|many|.|TRBV20-1
CSAPSNRDYGYTF
TGCAGTGCTCCGTCGAACAGGGACTATGGCTACACCTTC
>15|TRBJ1-1|few|.|TRBV9
CASSVGNSLNTEAFF
TGTGCCAGCAGCGTAGGAAACAGCCTGAACACTGAAGCTTTCTTT
>19|TRBJ2-7|.|TRBD2|TRBV9
CASSPRGGSGSPSYNEQYF
TGTGCCAGCAGTCCGAGGGGGGGTAGCGGGAGTCCCTCCTACAATGAGCAGTACTTC
>12|TRBJ2-5|many|.|TRBV20-1
CSALMFQETQYF
TGCAGTGCGCTCATGTTTCAAGAGACCCAGTACTTC
>13|TRBJ1-2|.|.|TRBV16
CASSQISSRGYTF
TGTGCCAGCAGCCAAATATCCAGTAGGGGCTACACCTTC
>15|TRBJ1-4|.|TRBD1|TRBV4-1
CASSQRDSHGEKLFF
TGCGCCAGCAGCCAGCGGGACAGCCATGGGGAAAAACTGTTTTTT
>17|TRBJ2-3|.|TRBD1|TRBV7-2
CASSLIGTERAADTQYF
TGTGCCAGCAGCTTGATAGGGACAGAGAGGGCCGCAGATACGCAGTATTTT
>14|TRBJ2-7|many|.|TRBV5-1
CASSLTTKSYEQYF
TGCGCCAGCAGCTTGACCACAAAGTCTTACGAGCAGTACTTC
>14|TRBJ2-4|once|.|TRBV27
CASSRQRRYNEQYF
TGTGCCAGCAGCCGACAACGAAGGTACAATGAGCAGTACTTC
>15|TRBJ2-7|.|TRBD2|TRBV6-4
CASSDPGTSGHEQYF
TGTGCCAGCAGTGACCCCGGGACTAGCGGACACGAGCAGTACTTC
>14|TRBJ2-7|.|.|TRBV7-2
CASSLGVAVYEQYF
TGTGCCAGCAGCTTAGGGGTAGCAGTCTACGAGCAGTACTTC
>13|TRBJ2-4|many|.|TRBV18
CASSPPSQNIQYF
TGTGCCAGCTCACCACCGTCCCAAAACATTCAGTACTTC
>15|TRBJ2-3|few|.|TRBV27
CASSLSRASTDTQYF
TGTGCCAGCAGTTTGTCCCGGGCTTCGACAGATACGCAGTATTTT
>16|TRBJ2-1|few|.|TRBV5-4
CASSSALARTYNEQFF
TGTGCCAGCAGCTCGGCGCTAGCCCGAACCTACAATGAGCAGTTCTTC
>12|TRBJ1-2|.|.|TRBV5-1
CASSLVGSGHTF
TGCGCCAGCAGCTTGGTAGGGAGTGGCCACACCTTC